Below are 2 T cell receptor beta chains sequenced from a single sample in a study of T-cell reconstitution after alpha-beta-depleted transplantation in children. TCRbeta library construction was performed incorporating unique molecular identifiers. TCRdb reprocessed the PCR reads with MiXCR, giving one entry per CDR3 protein. The table includes 600,000 to 700,000 distinct CDR3 sequences, about 15% detected once. Here the sequenced sample was PBMCs from the stem cell graft donor, taken from the stem cell graft. The receptor set was obtained from a human donor who donated a stem cell graft to a child with acute myeloid leukemia.

This clonotype was found many times. This rearrangement joins TRBV20-1 to TRBJ2-7; TRBD1 matches at 9 bases. The CDR3 totals 13 residues. The V gene's germline CDR1 is DFQATT and CDR2 SNEGSKA (reference sequence). The V gene end was trimmed by 5 bases and the J gene end by 3 bases; junction bases not matched to a gene: 5. The CDR3 sequence: CSALPTGGYEQYF. DNA of the CDR3: TGCAGTGCTTTACCGACAGGGGGCTACGAGCAGTACTTC.

The rearrangement uses TRBV30 and TRBJ1-5; 7 bases align to TRBD1. With 0 bases clipped from V and 7 bases from J, the junction kept 9 bases outside the gene matches. The CDR3 contains 15 residues. Germline assignment: CDR1 GTSNPN and CDR2 SVGIG (reference sequence). The CDR3 spells CAWSVRGTEWQPQHF. The CDR3 DNA reads TGTGCCTGGAGTGTCCGAGGGACAGAGTGGCAGCCCCAGCATTTT. The variable domain in full, with the rest retrieved from reference TRBV30 and TRBJ1-5, is SQTIHQWPATLVQPVGSPLSLECTVEGTSNPNLYWYRQAAGRGLQLLFYSVGIGQISSEVPQNLSASRPQDRQFILSSKKLLLSDSGFYLCAWSVRGTEWQPQHFGDGTRLSIL.